This TCR beta chain emerged from a study of PD-L1 blockade in urothelial cancer. Study as a whole: Prior regimens of chemotherapy numbered 0 to 3 per patient. T cells numbered a median of approximately 150,000 in the blood samples.

Germline lookup yields CDR1 LNHDA and CDR2 SQIVND (reference sequence). J lost 7 bases, V lost 4 bases, and 13 bases had no gene match. The CDR3 has 16 residues. Produced via immunoSEQ multiplex PCR; TCRdb's table is partial and in-frame only. The sample contains over 25,000 clones, approximately 81% of which appear only once. Time point: peripheral blood 6 weeks after treatment start. J is TRBJ2-1 and V is TRBV19, with 7 bases that match TRBD2. This clonotype originated in a man aged 65 to 85 with urothelial cancer. Specimen: PBMCs, collected around atezolizumab (anti-PD-L1) treatment. The CDR3 loop reads CASSTTSVGAWNEQFF. DNA for the CDR3: TGTGCCAGTAGTACTACTAGCGTCGGGGCTTGGAATGAGCAGTTCTTC.